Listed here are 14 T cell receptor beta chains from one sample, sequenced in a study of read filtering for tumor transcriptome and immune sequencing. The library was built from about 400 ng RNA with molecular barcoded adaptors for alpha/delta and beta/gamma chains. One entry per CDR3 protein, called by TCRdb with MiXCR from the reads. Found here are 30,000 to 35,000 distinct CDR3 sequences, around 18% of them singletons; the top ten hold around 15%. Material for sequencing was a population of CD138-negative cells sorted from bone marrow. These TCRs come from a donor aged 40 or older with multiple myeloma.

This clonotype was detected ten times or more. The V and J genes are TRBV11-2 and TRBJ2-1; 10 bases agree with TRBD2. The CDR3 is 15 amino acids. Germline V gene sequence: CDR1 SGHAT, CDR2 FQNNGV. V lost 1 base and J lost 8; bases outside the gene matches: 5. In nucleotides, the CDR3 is TGTGCCAGCAGCTTAGGGGCTAGCGGGAGATATGAGCAGTTCTTC. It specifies CASSLGASGRYEQFF.

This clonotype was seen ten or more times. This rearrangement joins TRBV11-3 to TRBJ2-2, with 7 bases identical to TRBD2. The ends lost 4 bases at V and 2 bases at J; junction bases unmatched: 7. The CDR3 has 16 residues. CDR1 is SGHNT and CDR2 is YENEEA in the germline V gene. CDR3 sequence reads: CASSSKRDFNTGELFF. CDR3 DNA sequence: TGTGCCAGCAGCTCTAAGCGGGATTTTAACACCGGGGAGCTGTTTTTT.

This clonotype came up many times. The CDR3 reads CASSRGPFDEQYF. The CDR3 DNA reads TGTGCCAGCAGCCGGGGGCCGTTCGACGAGCAGTACTTC. The chain couples TRBV7-2 to TRBJ2-7; D is possibly TRBD1 or TRBD2 (6 bases each). The CDR3 spans 13 residues. V was trimmed by 5 bases and J by 5 bases, leaving 13 bases between them. Germline V lookup: CDR1 SGHTA, CDR2 FQGNSA.

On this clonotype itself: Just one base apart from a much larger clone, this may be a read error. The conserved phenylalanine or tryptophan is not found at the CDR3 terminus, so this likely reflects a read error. CDR3 sequence: CASSERSSWQQYL. As DNA, the CDR3 is TGTGCCAGCAGTGAGAGGTCTAGCTGGCAGCAGTACCTC. The V call is TRBV2, the J call TRBJ2-7, with D possibly TRBD2 on 5 matching bases. The CDR3 totals 13 residues. CDR1 and CDR2 from the germline V gene are SNHLY and FYNNEI. Between the trimmed V and J ends, which lost 3 bases and 8 bases, there was a span of 14 bases.

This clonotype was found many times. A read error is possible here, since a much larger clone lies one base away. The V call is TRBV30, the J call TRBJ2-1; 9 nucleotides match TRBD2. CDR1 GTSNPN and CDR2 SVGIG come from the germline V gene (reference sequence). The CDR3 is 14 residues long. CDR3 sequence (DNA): TGTGCCTGGAGTTGGGGACTAGCCTACAGTGAGCAGTTCTTC. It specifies CAWSWGLAYSEQFF.

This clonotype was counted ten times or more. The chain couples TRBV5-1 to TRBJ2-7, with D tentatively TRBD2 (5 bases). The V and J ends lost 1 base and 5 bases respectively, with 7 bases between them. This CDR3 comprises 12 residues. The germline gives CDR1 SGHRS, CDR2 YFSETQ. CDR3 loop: CASSLNSDEQYF. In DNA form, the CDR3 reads TGCGCCAGCAGCTTGAATAGCGACGAGCAGTACTTC.

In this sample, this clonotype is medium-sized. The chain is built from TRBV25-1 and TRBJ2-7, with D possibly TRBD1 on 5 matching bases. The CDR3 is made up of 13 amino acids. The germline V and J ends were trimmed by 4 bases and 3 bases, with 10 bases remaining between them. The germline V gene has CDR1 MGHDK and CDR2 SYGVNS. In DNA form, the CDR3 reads TGTGCCAGCAGTGCCCCGCAGGGCTACGAGCAGTACTTC. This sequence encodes CASSAPQGYEQYF.

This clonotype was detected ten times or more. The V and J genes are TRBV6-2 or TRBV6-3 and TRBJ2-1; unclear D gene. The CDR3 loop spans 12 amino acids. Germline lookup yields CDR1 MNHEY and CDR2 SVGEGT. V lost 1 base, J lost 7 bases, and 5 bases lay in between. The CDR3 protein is CASSYYGNEQFF. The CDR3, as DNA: TGTGCCAGCAGTTACTATGGTAATGAGCAGTTCTTC.

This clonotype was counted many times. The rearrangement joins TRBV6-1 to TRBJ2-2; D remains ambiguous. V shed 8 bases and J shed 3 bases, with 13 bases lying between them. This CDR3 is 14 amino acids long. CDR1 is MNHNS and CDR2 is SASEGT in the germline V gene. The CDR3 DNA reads TGTGCCAGCGGGGTGGTGTTTGACACCGGGGAGCTGTTTTTT. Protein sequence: CASGVVFDTGELFF.

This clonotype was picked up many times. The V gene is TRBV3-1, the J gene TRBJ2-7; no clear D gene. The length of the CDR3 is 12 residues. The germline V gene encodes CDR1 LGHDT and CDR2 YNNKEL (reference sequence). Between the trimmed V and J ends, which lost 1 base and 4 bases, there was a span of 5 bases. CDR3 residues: CASSQVKYEQYF. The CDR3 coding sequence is TGTGCCAGCAGCCAAGTAAAGTACGAGCAGTACTTC.

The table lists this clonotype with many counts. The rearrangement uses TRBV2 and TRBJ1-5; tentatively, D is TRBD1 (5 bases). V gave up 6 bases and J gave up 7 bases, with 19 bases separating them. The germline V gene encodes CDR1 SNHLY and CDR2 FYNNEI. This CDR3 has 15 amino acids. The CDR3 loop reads CASSPPGGGEQPQHF. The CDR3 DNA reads TGTGCCAGCAGCCCTCCCGGCGGGGGAGAGCAGCCCCAGCATTTT. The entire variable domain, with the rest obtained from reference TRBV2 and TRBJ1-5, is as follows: EPEVTQTPSHQVTQMGQEVILRCVPISNHLYFYWYRQILGQKVEFLVSFYNNEISEKSEIFDDQFSVERPDGSNFTLKIRSTKLEDSAMYFCASSPPGGGEQPQHFGDGTRLSIL.

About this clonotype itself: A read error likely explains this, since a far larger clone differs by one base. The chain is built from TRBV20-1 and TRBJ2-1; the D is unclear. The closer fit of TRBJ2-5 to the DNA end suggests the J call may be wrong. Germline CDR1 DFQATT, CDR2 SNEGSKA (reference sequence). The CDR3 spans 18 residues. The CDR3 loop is CSARDDPNYVRIKETQYF. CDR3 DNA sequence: TGCAGTGCTAGAGATGACCCAAACTACGTGAGGATAAAAGAGACCCAGTACTTC.

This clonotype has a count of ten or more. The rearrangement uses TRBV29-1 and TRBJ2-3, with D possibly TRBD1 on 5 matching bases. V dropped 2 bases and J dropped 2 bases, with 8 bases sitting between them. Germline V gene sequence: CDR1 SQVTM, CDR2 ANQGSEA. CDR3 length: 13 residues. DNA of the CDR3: TGCAGCGTTGAAAAGACAGCCACAGATACGCAGTATTTT. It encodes CSVEKTATDTQYF.

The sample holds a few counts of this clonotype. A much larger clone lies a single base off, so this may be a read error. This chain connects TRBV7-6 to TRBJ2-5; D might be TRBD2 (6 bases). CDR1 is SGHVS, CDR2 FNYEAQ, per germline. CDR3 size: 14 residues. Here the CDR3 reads CASRLRLEGETQYF. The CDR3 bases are TGTGCCAGCCGCTTGAGACTAGAAGGAGAGACCCAGTACTTC.